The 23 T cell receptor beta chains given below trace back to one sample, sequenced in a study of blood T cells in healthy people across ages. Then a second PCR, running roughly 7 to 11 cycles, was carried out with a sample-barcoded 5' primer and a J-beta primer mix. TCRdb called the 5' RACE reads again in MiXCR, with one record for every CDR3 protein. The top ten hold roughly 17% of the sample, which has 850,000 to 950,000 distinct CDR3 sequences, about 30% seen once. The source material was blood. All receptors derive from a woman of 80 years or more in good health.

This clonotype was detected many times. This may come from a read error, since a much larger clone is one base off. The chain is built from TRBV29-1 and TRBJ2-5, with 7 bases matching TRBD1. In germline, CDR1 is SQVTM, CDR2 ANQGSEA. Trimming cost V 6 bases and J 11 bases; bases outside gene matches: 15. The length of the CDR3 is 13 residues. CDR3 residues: CSVRQGWQNEQYF. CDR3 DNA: TGCAGCGTCAGACAGGGTTGGCAAAATGAGCAGTACTTC.

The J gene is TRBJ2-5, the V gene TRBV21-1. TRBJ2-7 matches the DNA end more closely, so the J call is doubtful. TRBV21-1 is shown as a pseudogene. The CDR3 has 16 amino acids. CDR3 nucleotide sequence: TGTGCCAGCAACCATTCTCGGAGTTTTGTGAGCTACGAGCAGTACTTC. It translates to CASNHSRSFVSYEQYF.

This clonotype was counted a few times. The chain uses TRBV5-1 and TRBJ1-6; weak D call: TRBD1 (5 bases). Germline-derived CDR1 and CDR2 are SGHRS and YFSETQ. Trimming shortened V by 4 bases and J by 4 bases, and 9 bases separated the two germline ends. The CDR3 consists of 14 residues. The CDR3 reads CASSPTAYNSPLHF. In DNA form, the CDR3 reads TGCGCCAGCAGCCCGACAGCATATAATTCACCCCTCCACTTT.

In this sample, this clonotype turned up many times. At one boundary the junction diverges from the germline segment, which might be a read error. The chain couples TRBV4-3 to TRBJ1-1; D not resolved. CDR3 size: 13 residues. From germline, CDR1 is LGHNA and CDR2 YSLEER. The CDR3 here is CASSHGMNTEAFF. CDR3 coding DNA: TGTGCCAGCAGCCACGGCATGAACACTGAAGCTTTCTTT.

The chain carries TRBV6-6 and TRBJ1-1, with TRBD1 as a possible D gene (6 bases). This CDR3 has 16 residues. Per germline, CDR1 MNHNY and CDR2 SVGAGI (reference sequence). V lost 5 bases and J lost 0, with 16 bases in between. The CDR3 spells CASSHVSGAMNTEAFF. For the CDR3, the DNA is TGTGCCAGCAGTCACGTGTCAGGGGCTATGAACACTGAAGCTTTCTTT.

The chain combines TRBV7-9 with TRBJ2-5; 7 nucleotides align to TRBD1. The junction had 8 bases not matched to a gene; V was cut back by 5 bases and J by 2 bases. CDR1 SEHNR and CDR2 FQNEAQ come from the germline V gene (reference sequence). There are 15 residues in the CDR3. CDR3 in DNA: TGTGCCAGCAGCCTAACAGGGGTAGGGCAAGAGACCCAGTACTTC. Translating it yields CASSLTGVGQETQYF.

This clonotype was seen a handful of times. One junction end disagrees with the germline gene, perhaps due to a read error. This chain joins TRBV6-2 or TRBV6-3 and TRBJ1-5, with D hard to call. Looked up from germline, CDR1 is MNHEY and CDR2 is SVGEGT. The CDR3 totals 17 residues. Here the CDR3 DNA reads TGTGCCAGCAGTTACTGGGATGGTAAGGGCCACTCTCAGCCCCGGCATTTT. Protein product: CASSYWDGKGHSQPRHF.

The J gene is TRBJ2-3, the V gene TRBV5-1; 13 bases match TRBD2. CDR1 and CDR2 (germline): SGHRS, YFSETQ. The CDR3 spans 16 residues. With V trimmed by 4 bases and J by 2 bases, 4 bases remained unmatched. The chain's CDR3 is CASSAGLAGATDTQYF. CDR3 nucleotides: TGCGCCAGCAGCGCCGGACTAGCGGGGGCCACAGATACGCAGTATTTT. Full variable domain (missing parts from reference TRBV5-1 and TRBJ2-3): KAGVTQTPRYLIKTRGQQVTLSCSPISGHRSVSWYQQTPGQGLQFLFEYFSETQRNKGNFPGRFSGRQFSNSRSEMNVSTLELGDSALYLCASSAGLAGATDTQYFGPGTRLTVL.

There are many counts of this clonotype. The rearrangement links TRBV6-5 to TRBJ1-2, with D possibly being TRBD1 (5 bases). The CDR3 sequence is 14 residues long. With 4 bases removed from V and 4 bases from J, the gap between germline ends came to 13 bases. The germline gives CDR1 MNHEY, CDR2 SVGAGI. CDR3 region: CASSLSLGPYGYTF. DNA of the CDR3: TGTGCCAGCAGTTTGAGTCTGGGACCCTATGGCTACACCTTC.

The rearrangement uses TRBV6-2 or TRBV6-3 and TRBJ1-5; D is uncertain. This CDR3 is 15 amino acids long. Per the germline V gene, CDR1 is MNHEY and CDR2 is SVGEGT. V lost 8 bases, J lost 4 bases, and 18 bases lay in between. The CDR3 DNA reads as TGTGCCAGCGGGGAGGTTCTCTACTATAATCAGCCCCAGCATTTT. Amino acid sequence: CASGEVLYYNQPQHF.

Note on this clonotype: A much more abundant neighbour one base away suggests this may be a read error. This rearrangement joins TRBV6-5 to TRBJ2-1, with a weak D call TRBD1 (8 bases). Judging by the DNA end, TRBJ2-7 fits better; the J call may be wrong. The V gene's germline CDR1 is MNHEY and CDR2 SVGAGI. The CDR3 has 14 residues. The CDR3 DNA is TGTGCCAGCAGACAGGGGGGGGACTACAATGAGCAGTACTTC. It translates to CASRQGGDYNEQYF.

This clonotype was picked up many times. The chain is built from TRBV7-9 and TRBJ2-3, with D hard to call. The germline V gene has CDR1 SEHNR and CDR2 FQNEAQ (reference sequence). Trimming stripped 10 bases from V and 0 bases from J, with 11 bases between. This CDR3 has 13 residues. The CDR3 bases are TGTGCCATCCCCCTCGGTAGCACAGATACGCAGTATTTT. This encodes CAIPLGSTDTQYF. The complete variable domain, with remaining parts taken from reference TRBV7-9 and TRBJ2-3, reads DTGVSQNPRHKITKRGQNVTFRCDPISEHNRLYWYRQTLGQGPEFLTYFQNEAQLEKSRLLSDRFSAERPKGSFSTLEIQRTEQGDSAMYLCAIPLGSTDTQYFGPGTRLTVL.

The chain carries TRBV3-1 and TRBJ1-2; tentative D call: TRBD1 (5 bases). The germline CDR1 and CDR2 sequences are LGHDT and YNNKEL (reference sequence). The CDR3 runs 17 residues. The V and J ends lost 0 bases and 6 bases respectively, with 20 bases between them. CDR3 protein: CASSQDSGGRRRDGYTF. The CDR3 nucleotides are TGTGCCAGCAGCCAAGATTCTGGGGGACGCAGGAGGGATGGCTACACCTTC.

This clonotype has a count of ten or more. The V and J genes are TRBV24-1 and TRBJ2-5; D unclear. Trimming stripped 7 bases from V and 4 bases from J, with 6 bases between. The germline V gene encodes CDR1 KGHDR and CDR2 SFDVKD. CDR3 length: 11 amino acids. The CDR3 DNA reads TGTGCCACCAGAGTAGGAGAGACCCAGTACTTC. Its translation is CATRVGETQYF.

In DNA, the CDR3 is TGTGCCTGGAGTGTACCTCCCGCGGGGCAGTACTTC. Translation gives CAWSVPPAGQYF. The rearrangement joins TRBV30 to TRBJ2-7; perhaps TRBD2 as D (5 bases). The V end lost 0 bases, the J end lost 9 bases, and 12 bases lay between the germline ends. This CDR3 is 12 amino acids long. Germline V gene lookup returns CDR1 GTSNPN and CDR2 SVGIG (reference sequence). Based on the CDR3 plus reference TRBV30 and TRBJ2-7, the full variable domain is SQTIHQWPATLVQPVGSPLSLECTVEGTSNPNLYWYRQAAGRGLQLLFYSVGIGQISSEVPQNLSASRPQDRQFILSSKKLLLSDSGFYLCAWSVPPAGQYFGPGTRLTVT.

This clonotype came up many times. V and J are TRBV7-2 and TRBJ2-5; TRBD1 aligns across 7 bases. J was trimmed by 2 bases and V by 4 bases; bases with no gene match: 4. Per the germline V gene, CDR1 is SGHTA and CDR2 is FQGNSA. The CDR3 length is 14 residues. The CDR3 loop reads CASSSPGQQETQYF. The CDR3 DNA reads TGTGCCAGCAGCTCTCCGGGACAGCAAGAGACCCAGTACTTC.

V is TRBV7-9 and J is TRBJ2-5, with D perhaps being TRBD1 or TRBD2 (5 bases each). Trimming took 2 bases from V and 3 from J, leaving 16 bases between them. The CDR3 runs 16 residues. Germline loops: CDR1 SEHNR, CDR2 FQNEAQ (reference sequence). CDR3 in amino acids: CASSLSRGVEEETQYF. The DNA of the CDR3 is TGTGCCAGCAGCTTATCTAGAGGGGTAGAGGAAGAGACCCAGTACTTC.

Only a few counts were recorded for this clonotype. The CDR3 sequence is CASSGGQGAVQPQHF. CDR3 nucleotides: TGTGCCAGCTCAGGGGGACAGGGGGCAGTTCAGCCCCAGCATTTT. This sequence joins TRBV18 and TRBJ1-5, with 12 nucleotides matching TRBD1. The V segment lost 5 bases and the J segment 6 bases; nucleotides outside the gene matches: 5. There are 15 residues in the CDR3. The germline V gene encodes CDR1 KGHSH and CDR2 LQKENI.

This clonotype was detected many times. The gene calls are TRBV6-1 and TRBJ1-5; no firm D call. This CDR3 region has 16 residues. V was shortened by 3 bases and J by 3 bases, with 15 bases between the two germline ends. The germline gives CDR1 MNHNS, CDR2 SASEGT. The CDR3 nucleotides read TGTGCCAGCAGTGACCCTTCCCGACCGGACAATCAGCCCCAGCATTTT. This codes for CASSDPSRPDNQPQHF.

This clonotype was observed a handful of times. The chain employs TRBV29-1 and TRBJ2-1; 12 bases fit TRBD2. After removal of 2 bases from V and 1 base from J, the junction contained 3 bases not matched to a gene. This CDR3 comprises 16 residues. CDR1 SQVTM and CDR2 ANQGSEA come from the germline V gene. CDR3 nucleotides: TGCAGCGTTGAACTAGCGGGGGGGCTGTCCTACAATGAGCAGTTCTTC. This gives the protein CSVELAGGLSYNEQFF.

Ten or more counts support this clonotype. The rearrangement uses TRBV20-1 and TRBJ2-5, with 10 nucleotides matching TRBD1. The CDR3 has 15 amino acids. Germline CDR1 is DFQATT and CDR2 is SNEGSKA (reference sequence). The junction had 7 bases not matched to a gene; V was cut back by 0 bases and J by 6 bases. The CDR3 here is CSARDGTGDLKTQYF. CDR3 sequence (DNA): TGCAGTGCTAGAGATGGGACAGGGGATCTGAAGACCCAGTACTTC.

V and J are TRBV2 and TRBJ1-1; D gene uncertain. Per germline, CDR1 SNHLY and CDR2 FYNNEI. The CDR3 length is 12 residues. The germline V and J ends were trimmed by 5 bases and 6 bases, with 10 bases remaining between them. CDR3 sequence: CASSLAHAEAFF. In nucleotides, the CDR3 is TGTGCCAGCAGTCTGGCCCACGCTGAAGCTTTCTTT.

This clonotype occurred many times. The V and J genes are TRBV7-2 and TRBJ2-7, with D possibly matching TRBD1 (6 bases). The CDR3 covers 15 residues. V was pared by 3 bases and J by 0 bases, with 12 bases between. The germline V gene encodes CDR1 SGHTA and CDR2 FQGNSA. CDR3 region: CASSFRRGGSYEQYF. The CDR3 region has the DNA TGTGCCAGCAGCTTTCGTCGAGGGGGCTCCTACGAGCAGTACTTC.